This T cell receptor (beta chain) appears in the sequencing data of a study of PD-L1 blockade in urothelial cancer. The time point is: pretreatment peripheral blood. V was cut by 0 bases and J by 2 bases, with 10 bases left in between. Germline assignment: CDR1 LNHDA and CDR2 SQIVND (reference sequence). This CDR3 contains 15 residues. Assay used: immunoSEQ multiplex PCR; TCRdb lists only in-frame clones, some missing. The sample shows under 80,000 clones, about four fifths of them seen only once. This TCR was recovered from a man between 65 and 85 years old with urothelial cancer. The sample was PBMCs, taken around atezolizumab (anti-PD-L1) treatment. V usage is TRBV19 and J usage is TRBJ2-5, with D unclear. CDR3 amino acids: CASSIDLARQETQYF. The CDR3 coding sequence is TGTGCCAGTAGTATAGATCTGGCTCGACAAGAGACCCAGTACTTC.